These T cell receptor beta chains were read from a single sample in a study of human T cells and chemical hapten exposure. MiXCR, run by TCRdb on the RACE reads, gives a single entry per CDR3 protein. The sample contains some 110,000 distinct CDR3 sequences, 12% of which appear only once. The specimen comprised whole blood, sampled in connection with sensitization to the hapten diphenylcyclopropenone (DPC). The receptor set was obtained from a woman aged 50 to 60 with alopecia areata. Some clones in this sample may be carry-over from other donors' samples. The CDR3 runs from the conserved cysteine through the conserved F or W. D genes are given only for firm matches. Clone sizes are given selectively: once, few, many, or a class where the clone is expanded.

TRBJ1-2,TRBV29-1,many,.,TGCAGCGTTGAACGTCCGGGGGGAAGGGGCTACACCTTC,CSVERPGGRGYTF
TRBJ1-1,TRBV28,.,.,TGTGCCAGCAGCTGGACCCCGGGGGGGATCAACACTGAAGCTTTCTTT,CASSWTPGGINTEAFF
TRBJ1-5,TRBV28,many,TRBD1,TGTGCCAGCAGTTTATTAGGCAGGGGGCTGAATCAGCCCCAGCATTTT,CASSLLGRGLNQPQHF
TRBJ2-1,TRBV11-2,few,.,TGTGCCAGCAGCCCAACAGGAGCTGAGCAGTTCTTC,CASSPTGAEQFF
TRBJ2-2,TRBV7-2,few,TRBD2,TGTGCCAGCAGCTTCGGACTAGTGAACACCGGGGAGCTGTTTTTT,CASSFGLVNTGELFF
TRBJ2-7,TRBV27,.,TRBD2,TGTGCCAGCAGTTCCGCCGGGACTAGACGTTTTGGCTACGAGCAGTACTTC,CASSSAGTRRFGYEQYF
TRBJ1-5,TRBV7-2,few,.,TGTGCCAGCAGCTTAGTCTACAATAGCAATCAGCCCCAGCATTTT,CASSLVYNSNQPQHF
TRBJ1-1,TRBV14,.,.,TGTGCCAGCAGCGCCCACACTGAAGCTTTCTTT,CASSAHTEAFF
TRBJ1-1,TRBV6-2/TRBV6-3,few,.,TGTGCCAGCAGGCAGGGTCCCACTGAAGCTTTCTTT,CASRQGPTEAFF
TRBJ2-7,TRBV7-2,few,TRBD2,TGTGCCAGCAGCTATAACCCGACTAGCGGGAGGAGGGAGCAGTACTTC,CASSYNPTSGRREQYF
TRBJ1-2,TRBV12-3/TRBV12-4,many,.,TGTGCCAGCAATCCGGAACGGATGACCTATGGCTACACCTTC,CASNPERMTYGYTF
TRBJ2-1,TRBV4-1,.,.,TGCGCCAGCAGCCAAGACAGGGACAATGAGCAGTTCTTC,CASSQDRDNEQFF
TRBJ2-6,TRBV5-1,many,TRBD1,TGCGCCAGCAGCCTAGGGGGCTGGTCTGGGGCCAACGTCCTGACTTTC,CASSLGGWSGANVLTF
TRBJ2-1,TRBV6-5,few,.,TGTGCCAGCAACTCCGGACCGAGCTCCTACAATGAGCAGTTCTTC,CASNSGPSSYNEQFF
TRBJ2-1,TRBV2,many,.,TGTGCCAGCGGGGGAACAGGCAATGAGCAGTTCTTC,CASGGTGNEQFF
TRBJ2-2,TRBV12-3/TRBV12-4,.,.,TGTGCCAGCATCTTTTCAGACACCGGGGAGCTGTTTTTT,CASIFSDTGELFF